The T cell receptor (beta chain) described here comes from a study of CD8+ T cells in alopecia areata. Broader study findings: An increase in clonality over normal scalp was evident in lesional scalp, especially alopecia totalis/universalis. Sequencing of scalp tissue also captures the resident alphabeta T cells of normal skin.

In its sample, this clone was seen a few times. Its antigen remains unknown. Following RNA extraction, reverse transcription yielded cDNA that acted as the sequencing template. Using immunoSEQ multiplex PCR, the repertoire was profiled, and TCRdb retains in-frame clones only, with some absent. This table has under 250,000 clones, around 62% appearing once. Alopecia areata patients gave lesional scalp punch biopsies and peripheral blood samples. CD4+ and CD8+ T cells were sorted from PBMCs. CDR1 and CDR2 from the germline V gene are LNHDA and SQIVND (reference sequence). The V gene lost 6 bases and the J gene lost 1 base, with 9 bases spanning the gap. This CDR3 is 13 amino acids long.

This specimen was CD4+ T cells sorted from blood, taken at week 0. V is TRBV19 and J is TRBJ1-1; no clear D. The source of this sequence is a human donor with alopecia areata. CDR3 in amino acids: CASSRSRNTEAFF. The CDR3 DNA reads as TGTGCCAGTAGCCGGAGTCGGAACACTGAAGCTTTCTTT.